A selection of T cell receptor beta chains follows, all from one sample in a study of T cell responses to AZD1222 COVID-19 vaccine. Measured with immunoSEQ multiplex PCR; TCRdb has only the in-frame clones, and not every one. This table holds about 70,000 clones, 85% found once. The source material was peripheral blood, sampled on day 0 of AZD1222 vaccination. The source of these receptors is an adult in good health. The CDR3 runs from the conserved cysteine through the conserved F or W. D genes are given only for firm matches. Clone size is given for some rows only: seen once, a few or many times, or a class if the clone is expanded.

TRBV7-9	TRBJ2-7	NA	NA	TGTGCCAGCAGCTTAGTCAGCGTCCTATCCTACGAGCAGTACTTC	CASSLVSVLSYEQYF
TRBV4-1	TRBJ1-2	TRBD1	once	TGCGCCAGCAGCCAATTCGCCGGGACAGGGGGGCATGGCTACACCTTC	CASSQFAGTGGHGYTF
TRBV5-1	TRBJ2-7	NA	NA	TGCGCCAGCAGCTTGGGGGTGCTCTCCTACGAGCAGTACTTC	CASSLGVLSYEQYF
TRBV10-3	TRBJ1-4	TRBD1	NA	TGTGCCATCAGCGCATTCCAGGTTCGGGACAGGGGTGAAAAACTGTTTTTT	CAISAFQVRDRGEKLFF
TRBV7-6	TRBJ2-7	NA	NA	TGTGCCAGCAGCCCTATGTCCGAGCGGGCGAACTACGAGCAGTACTTC	CASSPMSERANYEQYF
TRBV5-4	TRBJ2-1	TRBD2	NA	TGTGCCAGCAGCGCCCTTAGCGGGAGGAACTCCTACAATGAGCAGTTCTTC	CASSALSGRNSYNEQFF
TRBV3-1/TRBV3-2	TRBJ2-7	NA	NA	TGTGCCAGCAGCCAAGTCGTGGGGCACGAGCAGTACTTC	CASSQVVGHEQYF
TRBV5-1	TRBJ2-1	TRBD2	NA	TGCGCCAGCAGCCTAGGACTAGCGGGGGCATACAATGAGCAGTTCTTC	CASSLGLAGAYNEQFF
TRBV7-2	TRBJ2-7	NA	NA	TGTGCCAGCAGCTTAGGTTCTCTCTTCGAGCAGTACTTC	CASSLGSLFEQYF
TRBV5-4	TRBJ2-1	NA	few	TGTGCCAGCAGCTTTAGCATCGAGCAGTTCTTC	CASSFSIEQFF
TRBV10-1	TRBJ1-3	NA	NA	TGCGCCAGCAGTGATGGAGGGTATGGAAACACCATATATTTT	CASSDGGYGNTIYF
TRBV19	TRBJ2-7	NA	NA	TGTGCCAGTAGTCACAGGAGCCTAAATGCCAACGAGCAGTACTTC	CASSHRSLNANEQYF
TRBV7-8	TRBJ2-1	NA	NA	TGTGCCAGCAGCCGAGGGCACAATGAGCAGTTCTTC	CASSRGHNEQFF
TRBV5-1	TRBJ2-5	NA	NA	TGCGCCAGCAGCTTCTCCACAGGTCCTCAAGAGACCCAGTACTTC	CASSFSTGPQETQYF
TRBV11-2	TRBJ2-5	TRBD1	once	TGTGCCAGCACCCAGGACAGGGAGACCCAGTACTTC	CASTQDRETQYF
TRBV27	TRBJ1-4	NA	NA	TGTGCCAGCAGTTTAGGGACACCGAAAGAAAAACTGTTTTTT	CASSLGTPKEKLFF
TRBV27	TRBJ1-2	NA	NA	TGTGCCAGCAGTCCACGACGGTTCTATGGCTACACCTTC	CASSPRRFYGYTF
TRBV6-6	TRBJ1-5	NA	NA	TGTGCCAGCATAGGGGGAACAGGGAAGGCTCAGCCCCAGCATTTT	CASIGGTGKAQPQHF
TRBV10-1	TRBJ2-7	TRBD2	NA	TGCGCCAGCAGTAGGGAGCGGGAGTTCGAGCAGTACTTC	CASSREREFEQYF
TRBV2	TRBJ1-1	NA	NA	TGTGCCAGCAGTGTTCAGGGAAACACTGAAGCTTTCTTT	CASSVQGNTEAFF
TRBV7-9	TRBJ2-7	NA	NA	TGTGCCACGCATGGAGACGCCTACGAGCAGTACTTC	CATHGDAYEQYF
TRBV11-2	TRBJ1-2	NA	NA	TGTGCCAGCAGCCCACCCGGGATCGCCTATGGCTACACCTTC	CASSPPGIAYGYTF
TRBV5-1	TRBJ1-3	NA	once	TGCGCCAGCAGCTTGGGTTCAGATCGAAACACCATATATTTT	CASSLGSDRNTIYF
TRBV9	TRBJ2-2	NA	NA	TGTGCCAGCAGCGTAGTAGACACCGGGGAGCTGTTTTTT	CASSVVDTGELFF
TRBV6-5	TRBJ1-1	NA	few	TGTGCCAGCGGGGCCTCGGGGCGCACTGAAGCTTTCTTT	CASGASGRTEAFF
TRBV6-6	TRBJ2-7	NA	once	TGTGCCTCTCTTGATCTAGTAGGCGAGCAGTACTTC	CASLDLVGEQYF
TRBV24-1	TRBJ2-2	NA	NA	TGTGCCACCAGTGCTGAAGACACCGGGGAGCTGTTTTTT	CATSAEDTGELFF
TRBV3-1/TRBV3-2	TRBJ1-4	TRBD1	NA	TGTGCCAGCAGCCAAGTATCCCCTCCCGGGACAGGGCATAAGTTTTTT	CASSQVSPPGTGHKFF